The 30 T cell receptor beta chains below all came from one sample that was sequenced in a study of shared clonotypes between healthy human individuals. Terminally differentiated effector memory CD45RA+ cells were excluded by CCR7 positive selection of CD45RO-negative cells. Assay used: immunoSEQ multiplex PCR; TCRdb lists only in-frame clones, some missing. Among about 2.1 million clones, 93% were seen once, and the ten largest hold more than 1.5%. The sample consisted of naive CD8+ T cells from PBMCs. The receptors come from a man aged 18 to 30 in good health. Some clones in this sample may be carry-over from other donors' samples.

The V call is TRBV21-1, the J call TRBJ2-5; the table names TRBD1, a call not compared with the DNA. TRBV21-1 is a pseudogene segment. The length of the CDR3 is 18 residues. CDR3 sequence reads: CASSNHANKDRGRETQYF. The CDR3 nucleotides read TGTGCCAGCAGCAACCATGCAAACAAAGACAGGGGTCGGGAGACCCAGTACTTC.

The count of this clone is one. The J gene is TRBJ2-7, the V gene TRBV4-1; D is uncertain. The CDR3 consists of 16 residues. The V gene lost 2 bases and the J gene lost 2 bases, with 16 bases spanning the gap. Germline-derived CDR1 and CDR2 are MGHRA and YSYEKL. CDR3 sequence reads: CASSQPPRTAPYEQYF. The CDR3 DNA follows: TGCGCCAGCAGCCAACCACCCCGTACGGCCCCCTACGAGCAGTACTTC.

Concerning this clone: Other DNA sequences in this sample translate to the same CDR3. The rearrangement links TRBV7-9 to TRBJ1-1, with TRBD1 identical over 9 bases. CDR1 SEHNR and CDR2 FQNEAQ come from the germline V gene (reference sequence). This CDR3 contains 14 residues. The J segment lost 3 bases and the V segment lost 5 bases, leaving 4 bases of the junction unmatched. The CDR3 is CASSETGGDTEAFF. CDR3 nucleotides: TGTGCCAGCAGCGAGACAGGGGGGGACACTGAAGCTTTCTTT.

DNA of the CDR3: TGTGCCAGCAGCTCATCCCACGAGCAGTACTTC. Its translation is CASSSSHEQYF. This sequence joins TRBV11-2 and TRBJ2-7; D gene uncertain. This CDR3 comprises 11 residues. Germline lookup yields CDR1 SGHAT and CDR2 FQNNGV. V gave up 4 bases and J gave up 5 bases, with 6 bases separating them.

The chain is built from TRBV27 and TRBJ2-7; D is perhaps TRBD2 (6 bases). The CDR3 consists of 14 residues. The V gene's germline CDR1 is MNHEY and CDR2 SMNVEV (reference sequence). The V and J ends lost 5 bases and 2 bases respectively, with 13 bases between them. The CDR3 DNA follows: TGTGCCAGCAGTCTCCATAGCGGTACCTACGAGCAGTACTTC. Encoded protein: CASSLHSGTYEQYF.

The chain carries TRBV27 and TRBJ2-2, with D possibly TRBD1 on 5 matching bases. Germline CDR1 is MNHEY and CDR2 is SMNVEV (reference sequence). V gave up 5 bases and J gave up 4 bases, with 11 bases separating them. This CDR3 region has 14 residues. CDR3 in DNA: TGTGCCAGCAGTATCCAGGGCGGCACCGGGGAGCTGTTTTTT. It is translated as CASSIQGGTGELFF.

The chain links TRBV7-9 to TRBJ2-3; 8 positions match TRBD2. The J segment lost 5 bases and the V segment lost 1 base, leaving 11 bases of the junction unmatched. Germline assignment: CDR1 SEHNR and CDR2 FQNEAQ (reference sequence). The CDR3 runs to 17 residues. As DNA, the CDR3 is TGTGCCAGCAGCTTAGAGGAGTGGCGGGAGGAAGTAGATACGCAGTATTTT. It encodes CASSLEEWREEVDTQYF.

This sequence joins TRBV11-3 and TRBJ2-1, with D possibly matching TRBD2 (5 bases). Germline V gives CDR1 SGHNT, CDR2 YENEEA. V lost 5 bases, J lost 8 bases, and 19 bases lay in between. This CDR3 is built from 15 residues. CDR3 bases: TGTGCCAGCAGCCCCTGGACGGCCGAGGGCTATGAGCAGTTCTTC. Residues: CASSPWTAEGYEQFF. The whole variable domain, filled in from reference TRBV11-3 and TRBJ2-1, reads EAGVVQSPRYKIIEKKQPVAFWCNPISGHNTLYWYLQNLGQGPELLIRYENEEAVDDSQLPKDRFSAERLKGVDSTLKIQPAELGDSAVYLCASSPWTAEGYEQFFGPGTRLTVL.

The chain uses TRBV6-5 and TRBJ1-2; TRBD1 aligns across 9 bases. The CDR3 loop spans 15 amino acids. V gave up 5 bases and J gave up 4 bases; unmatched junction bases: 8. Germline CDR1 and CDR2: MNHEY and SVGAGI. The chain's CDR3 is CASSPGTGWGYGYTF. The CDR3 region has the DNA TGTGCCAGCAGTCCTGGGACAGGGTGGGGCTATGGCTACACCTTC.

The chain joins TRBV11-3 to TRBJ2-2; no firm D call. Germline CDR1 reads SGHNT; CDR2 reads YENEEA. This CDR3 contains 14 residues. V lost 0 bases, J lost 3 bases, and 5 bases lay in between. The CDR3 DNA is TGTGCCAGCAGCTTAGACACCTACACCGGGGAGCTGTTTTTT. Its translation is CASSLDTYTGELFF.

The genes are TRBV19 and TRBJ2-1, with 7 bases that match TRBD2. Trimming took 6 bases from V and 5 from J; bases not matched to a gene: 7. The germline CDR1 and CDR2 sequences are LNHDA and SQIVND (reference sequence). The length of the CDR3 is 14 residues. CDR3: CASRIGGIDNEQFF. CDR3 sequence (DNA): TGTGCCAGTAGAATCGGGGGGATAGACAATGAGCAGTTCTTC.

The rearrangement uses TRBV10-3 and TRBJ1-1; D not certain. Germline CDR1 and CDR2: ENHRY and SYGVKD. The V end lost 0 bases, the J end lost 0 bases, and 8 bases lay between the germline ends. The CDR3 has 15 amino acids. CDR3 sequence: CAISESNTMNTEAFF. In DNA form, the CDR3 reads TGTGCCATCAGTGAGTCGAACACCATGAACACTGAAGCTTTCTTT.

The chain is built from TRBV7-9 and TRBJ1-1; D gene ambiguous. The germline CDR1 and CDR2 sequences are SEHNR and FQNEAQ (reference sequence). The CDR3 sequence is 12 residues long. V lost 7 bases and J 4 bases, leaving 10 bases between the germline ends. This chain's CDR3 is CASTIAVTEAFF. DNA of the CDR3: TGTGCCAGCACTATCGCGGTCACTGAAGCTTTCTTT.

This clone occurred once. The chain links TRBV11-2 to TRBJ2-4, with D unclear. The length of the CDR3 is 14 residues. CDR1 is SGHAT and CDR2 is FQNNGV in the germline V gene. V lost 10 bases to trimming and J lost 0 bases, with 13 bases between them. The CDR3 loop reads CATTWSLAKNIQYF. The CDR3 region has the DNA TGTGCCACCACGTGGAGTCTAGCCAAAAACATTCAGTACTTC.

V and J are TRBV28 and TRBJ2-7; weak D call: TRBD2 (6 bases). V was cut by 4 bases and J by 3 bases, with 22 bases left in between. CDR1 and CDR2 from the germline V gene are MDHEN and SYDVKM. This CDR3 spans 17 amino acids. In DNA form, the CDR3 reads TGTGCCAGCAGTTCCTCCCTCCGGGACTTCACTGACTACGAGCAGTACTTC. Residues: CASSSSLRDFTDYEQYF.

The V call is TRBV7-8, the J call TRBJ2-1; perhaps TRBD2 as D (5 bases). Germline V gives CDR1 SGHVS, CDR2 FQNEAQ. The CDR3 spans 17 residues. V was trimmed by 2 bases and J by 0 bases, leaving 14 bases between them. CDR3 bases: TGTGCCAGCAGCTTATTGGCGGGTAGGAGCTCCTACAATGAGCAGTTCTTC. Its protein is CASSLLAGRSSYNEQFF.

CDR3: CASSLVVAAGTGELFF. As DNA, the CDR3 is TGTGCCAGCAGCTTAGTGGTAGCGGCGGGCACCGGGGAGCTGTTTTTT. The rearrangement uses TRBV7-6 and TRBJ2-2, with D perhaps matching TRBD2 (6 bases). The CDR3 length is 16 residues. Looked up from germline, CDR1 is SGHVS and CDR2 is FNYEAQ. Trimming pared 1 base from V and 4 bases from J, leaving 13 bases between.

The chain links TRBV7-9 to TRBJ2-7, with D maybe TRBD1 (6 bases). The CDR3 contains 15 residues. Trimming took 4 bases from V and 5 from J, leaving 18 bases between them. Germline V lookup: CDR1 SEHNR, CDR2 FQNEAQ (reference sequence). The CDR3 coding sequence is TGTGCCAGCAGCTCTACGACAGGTTTAGACGACGAGCAGTACTTC. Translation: CASSSTTGLDDEQYF.

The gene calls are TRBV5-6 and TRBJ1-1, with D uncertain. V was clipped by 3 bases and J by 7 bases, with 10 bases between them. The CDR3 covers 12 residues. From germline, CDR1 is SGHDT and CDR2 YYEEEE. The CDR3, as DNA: TGTGCCAGCAGCTGGGAGGGTTTTGAAGCTTTCTTT. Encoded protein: CASSWEGFEAFF.

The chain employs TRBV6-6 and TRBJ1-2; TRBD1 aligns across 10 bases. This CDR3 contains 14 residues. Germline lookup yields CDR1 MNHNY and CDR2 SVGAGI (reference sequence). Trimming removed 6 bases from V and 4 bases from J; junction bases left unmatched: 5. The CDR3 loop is CASRLTGGSYGYTF. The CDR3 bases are TGTGCCAGCAGGTTGACAGGGGGCAGCTATGGCTACACCTTC.

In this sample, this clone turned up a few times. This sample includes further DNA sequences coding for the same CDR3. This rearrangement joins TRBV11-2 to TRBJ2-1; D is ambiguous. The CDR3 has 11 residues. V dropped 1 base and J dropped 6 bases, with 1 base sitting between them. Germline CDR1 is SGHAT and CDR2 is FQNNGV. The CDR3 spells CASSLGNEQFF. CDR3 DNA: TGTGCCAGCAGCTTAGGCAATGAGCAGTTCTTC.

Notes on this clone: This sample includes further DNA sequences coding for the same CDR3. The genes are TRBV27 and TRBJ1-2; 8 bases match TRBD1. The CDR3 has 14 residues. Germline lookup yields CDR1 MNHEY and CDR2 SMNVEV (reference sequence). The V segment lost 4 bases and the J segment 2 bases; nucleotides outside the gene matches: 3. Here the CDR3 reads CASSWTGSNYGYTF. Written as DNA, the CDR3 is TGTGCCAGCAGTTGGACAGGGTCAAACTATGGCTACACCTTC.

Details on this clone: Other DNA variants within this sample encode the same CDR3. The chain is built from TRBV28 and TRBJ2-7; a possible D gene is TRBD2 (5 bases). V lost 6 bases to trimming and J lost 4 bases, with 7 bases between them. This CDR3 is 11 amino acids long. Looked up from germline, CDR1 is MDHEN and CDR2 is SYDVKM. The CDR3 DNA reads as TGTGCCAGCAGCCCGGGATACGAGCAGTACTTC. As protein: CASSPGYEQYF.

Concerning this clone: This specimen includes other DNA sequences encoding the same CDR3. CDR3 sequence reads: CASSLSGSAYNEQFF. The CDR3 DNA is TGTGCCAGCAGTTTGTCGGGGAGTGCCTACAATGAGCAGTTCTTC. The V and J genes are TRBV27 and TRBJ2-1; TRBD2 is a possible D gene (5 bases). Trimming pared 3 bases from V and 2 bases from J, leaving 11 bases between. The germline V gene has CDR1 MNHEY and CDR2 SMNVEV (reference sequence). CDR3 length: 15 residues.

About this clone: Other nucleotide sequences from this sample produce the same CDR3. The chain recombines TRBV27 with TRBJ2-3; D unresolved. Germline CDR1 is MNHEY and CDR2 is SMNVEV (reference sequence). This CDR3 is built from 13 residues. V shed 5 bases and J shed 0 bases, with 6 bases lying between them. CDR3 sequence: CASSLWSTDTQYF. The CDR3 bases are TGTGCCAGCAGTCTGTGGAGCACAGATACGCAGTATTTT.

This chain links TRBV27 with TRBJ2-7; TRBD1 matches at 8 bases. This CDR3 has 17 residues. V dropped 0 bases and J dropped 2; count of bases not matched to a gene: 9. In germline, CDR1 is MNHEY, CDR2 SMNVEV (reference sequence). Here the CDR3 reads CASSLSWGTGATYEQYF. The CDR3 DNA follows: TGTGCCAGCAGTTTATCGTGGGGGACAGGTGCCACCTACGAGCAGTACTTC.

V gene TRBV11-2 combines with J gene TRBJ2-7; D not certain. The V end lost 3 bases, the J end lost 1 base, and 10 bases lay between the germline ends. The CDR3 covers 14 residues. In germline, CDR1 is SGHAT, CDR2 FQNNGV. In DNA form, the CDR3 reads TGTGCCAGCAGCTTTAACCCGGGTTCCTACGAGCAGTACTTC. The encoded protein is CASSFNPGSYEQYF. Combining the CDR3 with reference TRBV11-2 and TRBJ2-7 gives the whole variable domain EAGVAQSPRYKIIEKRQSVAFWCNPISGHATLYWYQQILGQGPKLLIQFQNNGVVDDSQLPKDRFSAERLKGVDSTLKIQPAKLEDSAVYLCASSFNPGSYEQYFGPGTRLTVT.

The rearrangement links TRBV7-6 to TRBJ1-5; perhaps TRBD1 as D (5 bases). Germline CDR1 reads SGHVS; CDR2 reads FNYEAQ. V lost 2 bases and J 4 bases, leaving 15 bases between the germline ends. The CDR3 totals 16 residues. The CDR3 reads CASSLTTPGENQPQHF. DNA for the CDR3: TGTGCCAGCAGCTTAACCACTCCGGGGGAAAATCAGCCCCAGCATTTT. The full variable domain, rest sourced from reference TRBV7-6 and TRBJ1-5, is GAGVSQSPRYKVTKRGQDVALRCDPISGHVSLYWYRQALGQGPEFLTYFNYEAQQDKSGLPNDRFSAERPEGSISTLTIQRTEQRDSAMYRCASSLTTPGENQPQHFGDGTRLSIL.

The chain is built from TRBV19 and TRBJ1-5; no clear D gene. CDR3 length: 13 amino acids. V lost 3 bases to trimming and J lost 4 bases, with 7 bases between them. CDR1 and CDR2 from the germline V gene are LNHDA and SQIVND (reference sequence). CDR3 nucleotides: TGTGCCAGTAGTATGTACACAAATCAGCCCCAGCATTTT. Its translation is CASSMYTNQPQHF.

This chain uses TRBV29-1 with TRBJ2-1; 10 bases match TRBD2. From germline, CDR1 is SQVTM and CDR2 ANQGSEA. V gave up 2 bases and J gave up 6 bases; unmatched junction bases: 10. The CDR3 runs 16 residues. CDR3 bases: TGCAGCGTTGAACCCCAATCTAGCGGGAGTATCAATGAGCAGTTCTTC. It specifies CSVEPQSSGSINEQFF.